This T cell receptor (beta chain) stems from a study of blood T cell repertoires in COVID-19. Study-level background: The United States, Italy and Spain provided the acute and convalescent COVID-19 samples.

The data were produced by immunoSEQ multiplex PCR, yet TCRdb's version contains in-frame clones alone and is incomplete. The sample comprises over 75,000 clones, approximately 79% of which are singletons, and about 10% rests with the top ten. The CDR3 covers 15 residues. Trimming took 4 bases from V and 4 from J; bases not matched to a gene: 3. CDR1 SNHLY and CDR2 FYNNEI come from the germline V gene. The sequencing sample was made of peripheral blood. This TCR came from a man between 70 and 80 years old with acute or convalescent COVID-19. The chain uses TRBV2 and TRBJ2-3; 12 bases map to TRBD1. The CDR3 protein is CASSVGTGGPDTQYF. The CDR3 DNA follows: TGTGCCAGCAGTGTTGGGACAGGGGGCCCAGATACGCAGTATTTT.